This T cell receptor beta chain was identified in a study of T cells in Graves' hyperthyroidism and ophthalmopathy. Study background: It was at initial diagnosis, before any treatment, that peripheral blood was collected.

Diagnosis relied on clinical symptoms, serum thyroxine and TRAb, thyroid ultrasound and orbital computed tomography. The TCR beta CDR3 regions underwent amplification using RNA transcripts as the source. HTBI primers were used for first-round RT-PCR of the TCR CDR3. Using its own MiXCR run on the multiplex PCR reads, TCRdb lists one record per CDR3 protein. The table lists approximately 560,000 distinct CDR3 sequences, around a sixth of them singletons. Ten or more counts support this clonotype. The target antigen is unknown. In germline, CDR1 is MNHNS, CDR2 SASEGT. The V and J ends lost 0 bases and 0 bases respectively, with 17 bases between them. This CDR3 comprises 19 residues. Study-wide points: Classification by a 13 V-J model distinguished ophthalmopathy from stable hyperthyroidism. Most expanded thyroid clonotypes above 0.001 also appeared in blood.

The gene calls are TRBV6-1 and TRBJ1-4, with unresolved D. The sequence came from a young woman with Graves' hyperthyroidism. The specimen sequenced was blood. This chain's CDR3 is CASSEALVVAAATNEKLFF. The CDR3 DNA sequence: TGTGCCAGCAGTGAAGCCCTCGTCGTCGCGGCTGCAACTAATGAAAAACTGTTTTTT.